This T cell receptor (beta chain) was retrieved from a study of blood T cell repertoires in COVID-19. The CDR3 length is 20 residues. The germline V and J ends were trimmed by 4 bases and 3 bases, with 31 bases remaining between them. The germline CDR1 and CDR2 sequences are GTSNPN and SVGIG (reference sequence). Per the study methods: Reference gene primers were amplified, and this amplification served to estimate nucleated cell counts. TCRdb's table, derived via immunoSEQ multiplex PCR, lists solely in-frame clones and lacks some. The DNA gave D and trimming, while V, J and clone size come from that table. This table holds about 280,000 clones, around 88% found once. Cohort 3 recovered donors had two negative PCRs, clearance, or symptom resolution.

This receptor was identified in a woman aged 35 to 49 who had recovered from COVID-19. The V and J genes are TRBV30 and TRBJ1-3; tentative D call: TRBD1 (6 bases). Sample: PBMCs or T cells enriched from blood (not recorded which). CDR3 sequence reads: CAWIPLDSYFGGLGGNTIYF. CDR3 DNA: TGTGCCTGGATTCCACTGGACAGTTACTTCGGGGGGCTCGGTGGAAACACCATATATTTT.